This T cell receptor beta chain was recovered during a study of blood T cells in healthy people across ages. Each donor had approximately 10 milliliters of peripheral blood drawn. General observations from the study: Older age went with lower TCR beta diversity per million T cells, in a roughly linear way. A conclusive naive versus antigen-experienced comparison was prevented by the unsorted PBMCs. Diversity figures based on one million T cells were deemed too low.

CDR3 length: 14 residues. With 1 base removed from V and 7 bases from J, the gap between germline ends came to 13 bases. CDR1 and CDR2 from the germline V gene are SGHTA and FQGNSA. On this clonotype itself: What it binds is unknown.

A second about 7 to 12 cycle PCR used barcoded and J-beta primers. MiXCR, run by TCRdb on the 5' RACE reads, gives a single entry per CDR3 protein. The repertoire holds roughly 1.6 million distinct CDR3 sequences, about 35% seen once, with about 11% in the top ten. Sequenced: blood. The rearrangement joins TRBV7-2 to TRBJ1-1, with a tentative D call TRBD1 (5 bases). The receptor was derived from a woman under 40 in good health. The DNA of the CDR3 is TGTGCCAGCAGCTTAGACGTGAGGGGTAATGAAGCTTTCTTT. It is translated as CASSLDVRGNEAFF. The full variable domain, completed using reference TRBV7-2 and TRBJ1-1, is GAGVSQSPSNKVTEKGKDVELRCDPISGHTALYWYRQSLGQGLEFLIYFQGNSAPDKSGLPSDRFSAERTGGSVSTLTIQRTQQEDSAVYLCASSLDVRGNEAFFGQGTRLTVV.